This T cell receptor (beta chain) emerged from a study of control samples from healthy donors and cancer patients. Profiled with immunoSEQ multiplex PCR; TCRdb holds only in-frame clones, not every one. This sample yields about 180,000 clones, of which nearly 90% are seen a single time; more than 1.3% belongs to the top ten. V lost 4 bases and J lost 4, with 17 bases in between. The CDR3 is 15 amino acids. The germline gives CDR1 SGHRS, CDR2 YFSETQ. The clonotype was recovered from a woman aged 50 to 60 in good health. The J gene is TRBJ1-1, the V gene TRBV5-1, with TRBD1 as a possible D gene (6 bases). Sequenced input: blood. For the CDR3, the DNA is TGCGCCAGCAGCCGGGGGGCAGGGCGGGCCACTGAAGCTTTCTTT. Translating it yields CASSRGAGRATEAFF.